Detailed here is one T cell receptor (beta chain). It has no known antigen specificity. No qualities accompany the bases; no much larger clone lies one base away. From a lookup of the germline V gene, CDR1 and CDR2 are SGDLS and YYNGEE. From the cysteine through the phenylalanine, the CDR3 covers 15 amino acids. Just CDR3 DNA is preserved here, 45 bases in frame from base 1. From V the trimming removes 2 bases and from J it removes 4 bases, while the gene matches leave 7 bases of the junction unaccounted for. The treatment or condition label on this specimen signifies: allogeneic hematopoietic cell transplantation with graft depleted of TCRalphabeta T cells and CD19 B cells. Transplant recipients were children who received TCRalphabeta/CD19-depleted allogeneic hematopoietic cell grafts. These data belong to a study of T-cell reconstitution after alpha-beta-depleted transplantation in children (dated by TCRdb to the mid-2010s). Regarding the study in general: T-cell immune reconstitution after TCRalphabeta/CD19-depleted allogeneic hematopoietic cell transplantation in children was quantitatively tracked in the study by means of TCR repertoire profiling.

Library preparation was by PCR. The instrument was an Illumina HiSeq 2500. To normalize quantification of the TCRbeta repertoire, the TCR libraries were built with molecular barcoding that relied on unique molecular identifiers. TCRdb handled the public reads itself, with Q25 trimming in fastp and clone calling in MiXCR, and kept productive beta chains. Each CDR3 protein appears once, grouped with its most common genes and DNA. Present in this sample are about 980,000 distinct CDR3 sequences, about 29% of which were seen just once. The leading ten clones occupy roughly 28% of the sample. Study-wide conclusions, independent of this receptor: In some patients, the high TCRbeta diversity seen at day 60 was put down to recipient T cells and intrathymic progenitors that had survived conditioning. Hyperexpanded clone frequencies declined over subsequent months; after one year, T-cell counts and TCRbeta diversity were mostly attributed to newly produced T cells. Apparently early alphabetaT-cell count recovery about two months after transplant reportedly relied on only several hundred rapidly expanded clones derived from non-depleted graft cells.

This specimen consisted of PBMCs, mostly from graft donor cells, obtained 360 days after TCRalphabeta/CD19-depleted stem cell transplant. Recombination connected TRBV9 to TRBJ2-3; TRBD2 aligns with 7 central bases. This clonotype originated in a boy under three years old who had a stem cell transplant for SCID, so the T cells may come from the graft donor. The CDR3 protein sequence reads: CASSVGGRGADTQYF. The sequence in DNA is TGTGCCAGCAGCGTGGGGGGGAGAGGGGCAGATACGCAGTATTTT.